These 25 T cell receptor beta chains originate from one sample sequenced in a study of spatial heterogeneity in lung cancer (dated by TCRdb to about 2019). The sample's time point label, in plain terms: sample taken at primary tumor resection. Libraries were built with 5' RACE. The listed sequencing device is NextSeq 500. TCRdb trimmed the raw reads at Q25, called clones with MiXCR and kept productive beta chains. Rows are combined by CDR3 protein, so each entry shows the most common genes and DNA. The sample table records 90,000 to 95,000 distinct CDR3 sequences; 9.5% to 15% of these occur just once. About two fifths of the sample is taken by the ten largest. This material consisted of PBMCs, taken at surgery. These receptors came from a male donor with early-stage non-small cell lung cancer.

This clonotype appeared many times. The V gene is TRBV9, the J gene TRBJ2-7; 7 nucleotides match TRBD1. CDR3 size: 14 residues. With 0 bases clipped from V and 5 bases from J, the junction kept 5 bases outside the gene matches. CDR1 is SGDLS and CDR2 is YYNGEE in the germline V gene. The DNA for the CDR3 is TGTGCCAGCAGCGTAGCTACAGGGGCCCACGAGCAGTACTTC. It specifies CASSVATGAHEQYF.

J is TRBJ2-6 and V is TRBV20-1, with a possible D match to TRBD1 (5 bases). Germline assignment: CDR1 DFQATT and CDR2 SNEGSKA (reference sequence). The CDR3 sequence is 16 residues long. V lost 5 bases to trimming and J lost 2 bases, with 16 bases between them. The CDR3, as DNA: TGCAGTGCTGCCCCCGGCAGGGCTACTGGGGCCAACGTCCTGACTTTC. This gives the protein CSAAPGRATGANVLTF.

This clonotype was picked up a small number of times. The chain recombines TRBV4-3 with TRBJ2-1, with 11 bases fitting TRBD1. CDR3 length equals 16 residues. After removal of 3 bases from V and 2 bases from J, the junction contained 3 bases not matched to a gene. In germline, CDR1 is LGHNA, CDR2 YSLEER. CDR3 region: CASSQRTGGTYNEQFF. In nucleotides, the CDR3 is TGCGCCAGCAGCCAGCGGACAGGGGGCACCTACAATGAGCAGTTCTTC.

The chain's CDR3 is CASSLSRNQETQYF. The DNA of the CDR3 is TGTGCCAGCAGCTTATCCAGAAATCAAGAGACCCAGTACTTC. The J gene is TRBJ2-5, the V gene TRBV7-3, with no clear D. CDR1 SGHTA and CDR2 FQGTGA come from the germline V gene. This CDR3 region has 14 residues. Trimming took off 2 bases at V and 2 bases at J, with 9 bases between the two ends.

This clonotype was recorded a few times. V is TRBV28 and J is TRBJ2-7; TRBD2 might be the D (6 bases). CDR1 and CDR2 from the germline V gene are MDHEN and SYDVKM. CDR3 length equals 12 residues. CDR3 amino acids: CAHSGPTYEQYF. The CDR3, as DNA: TGTGCGCATAGCGGCCCCACCTACGAGCAGTACTTC.

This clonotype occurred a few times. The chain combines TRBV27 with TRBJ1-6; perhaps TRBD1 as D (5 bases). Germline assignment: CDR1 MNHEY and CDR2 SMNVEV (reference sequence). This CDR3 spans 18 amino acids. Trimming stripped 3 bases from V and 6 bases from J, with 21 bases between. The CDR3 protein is CASSLGPEPVLGNSPLHF. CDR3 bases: TGTGCCAGCAGTTTGGGACCCGAACCCGTCCTCGGTAATTCACCCCTCCACTTT.

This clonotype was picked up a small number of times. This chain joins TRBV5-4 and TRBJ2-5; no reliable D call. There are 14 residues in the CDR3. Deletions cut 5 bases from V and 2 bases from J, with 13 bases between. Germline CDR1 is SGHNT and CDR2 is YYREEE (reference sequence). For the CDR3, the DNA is TGTGCCAGCAGTTCCCCCCCGTTTCAAGAGACCCAGTACTTC. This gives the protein CASSSPPFQETQYF.

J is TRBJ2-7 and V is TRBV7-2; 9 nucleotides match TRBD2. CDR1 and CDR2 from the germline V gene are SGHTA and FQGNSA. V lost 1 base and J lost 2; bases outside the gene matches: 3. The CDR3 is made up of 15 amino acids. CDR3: CASSLEAGGPYEQYF. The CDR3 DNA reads TGTGCCAGCAGCTTAGAGGCGGGAGGGCCCTACGAGCAGTACTTC. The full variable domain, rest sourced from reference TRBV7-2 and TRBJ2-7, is GAGVSQSPSNKVTEKGKDVELRCDPISGHTALYWYRQSLGQGLEFLIYFQGNSAPDKSGLPSDRFSAERTGGSVSTLTIQRTQQEDSAVYLCASSLEAGGPYEQYFGPGTRLTVT.

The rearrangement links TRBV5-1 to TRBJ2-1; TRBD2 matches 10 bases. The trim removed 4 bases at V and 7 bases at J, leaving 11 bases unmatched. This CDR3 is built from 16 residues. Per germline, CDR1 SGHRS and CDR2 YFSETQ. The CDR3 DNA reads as TGCGCCAGCAGCCTCGCGGTAGCGGGGGGCAAGAATGAGCAGTTCTTC. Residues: CASSLAVAGGKNEQFF.

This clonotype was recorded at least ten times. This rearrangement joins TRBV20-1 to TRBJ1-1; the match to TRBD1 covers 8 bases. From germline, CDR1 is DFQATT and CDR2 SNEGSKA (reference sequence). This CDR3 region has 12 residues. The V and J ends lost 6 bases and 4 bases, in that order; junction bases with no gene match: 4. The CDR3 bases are TGCAGTGCCAGGACAGGGAGCACTGAAGCTTTCTTT. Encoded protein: CSARTGSTEAFF.

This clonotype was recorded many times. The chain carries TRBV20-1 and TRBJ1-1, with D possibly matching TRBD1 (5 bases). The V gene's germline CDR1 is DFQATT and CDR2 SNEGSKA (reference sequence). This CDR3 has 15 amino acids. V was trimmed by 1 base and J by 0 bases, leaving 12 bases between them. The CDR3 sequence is CSARVRDFMNTEAFF. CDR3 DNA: TGCAGTGCTAGAGTTCGGGACTTCATGAACACTGAAGCTTTCTTT.

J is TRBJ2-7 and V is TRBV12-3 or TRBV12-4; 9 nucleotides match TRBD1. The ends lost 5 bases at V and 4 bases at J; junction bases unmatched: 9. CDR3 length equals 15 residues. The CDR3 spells CASSPAGQGPYEQYF. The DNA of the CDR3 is TGTGCCAGCAGTCCCGCGGGACAGGGTCCTTACGAGCAGTACTTC.

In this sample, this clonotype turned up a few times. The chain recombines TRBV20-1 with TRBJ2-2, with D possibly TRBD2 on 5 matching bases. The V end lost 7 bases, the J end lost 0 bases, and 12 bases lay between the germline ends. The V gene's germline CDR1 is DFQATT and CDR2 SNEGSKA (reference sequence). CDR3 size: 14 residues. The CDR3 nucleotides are TGCAGTGTCTTTCCGGGATCGAACACCGGGGAGCTGTTTTTT. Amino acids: CSVFPGSNTGELFF.

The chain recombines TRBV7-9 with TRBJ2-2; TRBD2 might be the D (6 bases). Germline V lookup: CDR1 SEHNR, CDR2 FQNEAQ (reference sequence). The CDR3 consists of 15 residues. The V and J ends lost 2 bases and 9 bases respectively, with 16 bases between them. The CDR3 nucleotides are TGTGCCAGCAGCTTATCTAGCGAGGGTCGGAGGGAGCTGTTTTTT. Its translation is CASSLSSEGRRELFF.

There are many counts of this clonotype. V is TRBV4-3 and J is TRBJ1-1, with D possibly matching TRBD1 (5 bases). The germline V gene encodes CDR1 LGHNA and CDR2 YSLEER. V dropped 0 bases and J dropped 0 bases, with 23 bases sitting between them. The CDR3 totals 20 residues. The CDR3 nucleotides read TGCGCCAGCAGCCAAGATCTGGGACCCGCCAATTTCTGGGTGAACACTGAAGCTTTCTTT. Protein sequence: CASSQDLGPANFWVNTEAFF.

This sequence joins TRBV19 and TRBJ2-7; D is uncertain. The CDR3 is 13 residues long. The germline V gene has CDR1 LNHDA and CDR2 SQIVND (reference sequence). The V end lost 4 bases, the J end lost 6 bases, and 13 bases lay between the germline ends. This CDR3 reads CASSNGADSEQYF. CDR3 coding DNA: TGTGCCAGTAGTAACGGCGCGGATTCCGAGCAGTACTTC.

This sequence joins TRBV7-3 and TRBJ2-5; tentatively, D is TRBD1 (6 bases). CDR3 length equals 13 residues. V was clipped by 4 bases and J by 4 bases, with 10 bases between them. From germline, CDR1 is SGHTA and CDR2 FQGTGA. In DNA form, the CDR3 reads TGTGCCAGCAGCTCAACCAGGGGAGAGACCCAGTACTTC. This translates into CASSSTRGETQYF.

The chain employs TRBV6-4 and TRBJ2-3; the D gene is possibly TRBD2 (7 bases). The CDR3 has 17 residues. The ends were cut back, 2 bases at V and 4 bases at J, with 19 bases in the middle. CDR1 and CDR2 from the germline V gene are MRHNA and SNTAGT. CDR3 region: CASSDPPGGRNPDTQYF. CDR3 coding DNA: TGTGCCAGCAGTGACCCCCCGGGGGGCAGGAACCCAGATACGCAGTATTTT.

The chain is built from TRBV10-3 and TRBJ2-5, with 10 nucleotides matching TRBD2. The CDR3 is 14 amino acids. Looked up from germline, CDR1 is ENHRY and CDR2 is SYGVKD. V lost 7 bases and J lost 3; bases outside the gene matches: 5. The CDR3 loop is CAINSLAGKETQYF. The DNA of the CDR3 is TGTGCCATCAATTCACTAGCGGGGAAAGAGACCCAGTACTTC.

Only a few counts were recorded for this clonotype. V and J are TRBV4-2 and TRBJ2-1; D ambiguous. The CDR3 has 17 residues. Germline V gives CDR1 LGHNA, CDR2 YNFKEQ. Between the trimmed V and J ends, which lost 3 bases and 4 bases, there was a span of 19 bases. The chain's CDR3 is CASSQVVEAGKYNEQFF. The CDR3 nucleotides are TGTGCCAGCAGCCAGGTGGTTGAGGCAGGAAAGTACAATGAGCAGTTCTTC.

CDR3 region: CAIRGAETQYF. The CDR3 DNA reads as TGTGCCATCAGGGGCGCGGAGACCCAGTACTTC. The chain joins TRBV10-3 to TRBJ2-5; D not resolved. CDR1 ENHRY and CDR2 SYGVKD come from the germline V gene. The V and J ends lost 6 bases and 5 bases respectively, with 7 bases between them. The CDR3 is 11 amino acids.

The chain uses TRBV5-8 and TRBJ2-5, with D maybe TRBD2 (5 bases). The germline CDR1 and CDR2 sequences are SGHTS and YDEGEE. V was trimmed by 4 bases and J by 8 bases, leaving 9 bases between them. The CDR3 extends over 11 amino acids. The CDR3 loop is CASSARGTQYF. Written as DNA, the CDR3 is TGTGCCAGCAGCGCCCGGGGTACCCAGTACTTC.

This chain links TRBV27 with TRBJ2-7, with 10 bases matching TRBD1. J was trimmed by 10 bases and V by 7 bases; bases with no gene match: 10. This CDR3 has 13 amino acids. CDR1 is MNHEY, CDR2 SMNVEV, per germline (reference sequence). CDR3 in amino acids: CASTSRDRGIQYF. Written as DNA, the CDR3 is TGTGCCAGCACAAGCCGGGACAGGGGCATCCAGTACTTC.

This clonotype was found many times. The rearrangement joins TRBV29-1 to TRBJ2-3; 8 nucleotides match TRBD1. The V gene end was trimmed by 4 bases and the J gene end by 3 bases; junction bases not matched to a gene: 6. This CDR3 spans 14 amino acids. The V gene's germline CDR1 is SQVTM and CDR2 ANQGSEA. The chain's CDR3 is CSVGQGAATDTQYF. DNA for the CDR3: TGCAGCGTTGGGCAGGGGGCAGCGACAGATACGCAGTATTTT.

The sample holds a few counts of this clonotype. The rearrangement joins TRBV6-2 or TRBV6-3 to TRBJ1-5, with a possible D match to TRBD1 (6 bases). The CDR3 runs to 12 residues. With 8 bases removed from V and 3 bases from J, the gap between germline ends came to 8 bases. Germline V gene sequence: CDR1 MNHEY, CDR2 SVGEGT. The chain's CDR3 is CASRDTNQPQHF. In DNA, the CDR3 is TGTGCCAGCCGGGACACCAATCAGCCCCAGCATTTT.